Listed below are T cell receptor beta chains from one sample, sequenced in a study of blood T cell repertoires in COVID-19. Here immunoSEQ multiplex PCR was the method, and the copy in TCRdb shows in-frame clones only, minus some. The sample yields around 120,000 clones, 69% seen once. Sequencing was done on a sample of peripheral blood. All receptors derive from a man older than 75 with acute or convalescent COVID-19. Both conserved end residues are part of each CDR3. The D gene is left open where the match is weak. Clone sizes are given selectively: once, few, many, or a class where the clone is expanded.

clone_size,j_call,d_call,v_call,cdr3_nt,cdr3_aa
few,TRBJ2-5,-,TRBV19,TGTGCCAGTAGTATCGGGGGACAAGAGACCCAGTACTTC,CASSIGGQETQYF
-,TRBJ1-2,-,TRBV5-1,TGCGCCAGCAGCTTCTCAGGGAACGATGGCTACACCTTC,CASSFSGNDGYTF
-,TRBJ2-1,-,TRBV7-2,TGTGCCAGCAGCTTAAGACGGGATCCTTACAATGAGCAGTTCTTC,CASSLRRDPYNEQFF
many,TRBJ2-7,-,TRBV28,TGTGCCAGCAGTGGAGTTTACCTTACCTACGAGCAGTACTTC,CASSGVYLTYEQYF
-,TRBJ1-2,TRBD1,TRBV18,TGTGCCAGCTCACCTAGGACAGGAGAAGGAGGCTACACCTTC,CASSPRTGEGGYTF
-,TRBJ2-2,-,TRBV7-2,TGTGCCAGCAGCTTAGGCCTAGGAGGCGCCACCGGGGAGCTGTTTTTT,CASSLGLGGATGELFF
-,TRBJ1-1,TRBD1,TRBV6-2/TRBV6-3,TGTGCCAGCAGTGCGCAGACAGGGGGAGACACTGAAGCTTTCTTT,CASSAQTGGDTEAFF
-,TRBJ2-2,-,TRBV6-2/TRBV6-3,TGTGCCAGCAGTAGAGACTTAAACACCGGGGAGCTGTTTTTT,CASSRDLNTGELFF
-,TRBJ2-1,-,TRBV6-5,TGTGCCAGCAGTTACTGGGGCCAGTCGGCACGGGAGCAGTTCTTC,CASSYWGQSAREQFF
-,TRBJ2-7,TRBD1,TRBV27,TGTGCCAGCAGTCCTTACGGGACAGCTATCTACGAGCAGTACTTC,CASSPYGTAIYEQYF
-,TRBJ2-3,TRBD1,TRBV11-2,TGTGCCAGCAGCCCCTACGGACAGGGAAGAGATACGCAGTATTTT,CASSPYGQGRDTQYF
few,TRBJ1-5,TRBD1,TRBV6-5,TGTGCCAGCAAACAGGGGGAACATAGCAATCAGCCCCAGCATTTT,CASKQGEHSNQPQHF
-,TRBJ2-2,-,TRBV2,TGTGCCAGCAGCCAACTCGGCGGGGCCGGGGAGCTGTTTTTT,CASSQLGGAGELFF
-,TRBJ2-5,TRBD1,TRBV5-6,TGTGCCAGCAGCCCTGGGACAGGGTGGGAGACCCAGTACTTC,CASSPGTGWETQYF
-,TRBJ2-4,-,TRBV6-1,TGTGCCAGCAGTGAAGAGGGGGGCGGCAGCGGGGCGGCCAAAAACATTCAGTACTTC,CASSEEGGGSGAAKNIQYF
-,TRBJ2-7,TRBD1,TRBV29-1,TGCAGCGTTGAAGGCGGGCAGGGGGCTGACGAGCAGTACTTC,CSVEGGQGADEQYF
-,TRBJ2-6,TRBD2,TRBV30,TGTGCCTGGAGTGTGGGAGGGTCTGGGGCCAACGTCCTGACTTTC,CAWSVGGSGANVLTF
-,TRBJ2-2,-,TRBV18,TGTGCCAGCTCACCAAGGACAGACACCGGGGAGCTGTTTTTT,CASSPRTDTGELFF
once,TRBJ2-7,TRBD2,TRBV7-2,TGTGCCAGCAGCCACGGACTAGCGGAGTACTACGAGCAGTACTTC,CASSHGLAEYYEQYF
-,TRBJ1-5,-,TRBV5-8,TGTGCCAGCAGCGGGCGGGGGTCAGGGGCGGCGTATAGCAATCAGCCCCAGCATTTT,CASSGRGSGAAYSNQPQHF
-,TRBJ2-1,TRBD2,TRBV11-2,TGTGCCAGCAGCTATAGCGGGAGAATGTTCTTC,CASSYSGRMFF
-,TRBJ2-3,-,TRBV7-3,TGTGCCAGCAGCCCCCCCTCTGTGGATACGCAGTATTTT,CASSPPSVDTQYF
few,TRBJ2-5,TRBD1,TRBV6-2/TRBV6-3,TGTGCCAGCAGTTTGAGAGAACTGGGACAGGGGAGGGCCCAGTACTTC,CASSLRELGQGRAQYF
many,TRBJ1-3,TRBD1,TRBV7-8,TGTGCCAGCAGCTTGGGACAGGGGTCTGGAAACACCATATATTTT,CASSLGQGSGNTIYF
few,TRBJ2-7,-,TRBV6-2/TRBV6-3,TGTGCCAGCAGTTACCTTGGACAATCCTACGAGCAGTACTTC,CASSYLGQSYEQYF
many,TRBJ2-7,TRBD2,TRBV6-6,TGTGCCAGCAGTTACACCCTAGCGGGGGAGCAGTACTTC,CASSYTLAGEQYF
few,TRBJ1-1,TRBD1,TRBV7-2,TGTGCCAGCAGCTCGAACAGGGGGACCTACACTGAAGCTTTCTTT,CASSSNRGTYTEAFF
-,TRBJ2-7,TRBD2,TRBV20-1,TGCAGTGCTAGTCTCACTAGCGGGAGCGACGAGCAGTACTTC,CSASLTSGSDEQYF
few,TRBJ2-1,TRBD1,TRBV19,TGTGCCAGTAGTATATCTGGGACAGCAAACAATGAGCAGTTCTTC,CASSISGTANNEQFF
-,TRBJ1-6,-,TRBV6-5,TGTGCCAGCAGTTCCCGCTGGCGGTCCCTCCACTTT,CASSSRWRSLHF
-,TRBJ1-3,-,TRBV5-1,TGCGCCAGCAGCTTGACAGGAAGCTCTGGAAACACCATATATTTT,CASSLTGSSGNTIYF
-,TRBJ2-5,TRBD1,TRBV2,TGTGCCATCGACAGGGGGCAAGGAGAGACCCAGTACTTC,CAIDRGQGETQYF
few,TRBJ2-5,TRBD2,TRBV3-1/TRBV3-2,TGTGCCAGCAACCCTAGCGGGGGGGGAGAGACCCAGTACTTC,CASNPSGGGETQYF
-,TRBJ2-3,-,TRBV5-8,TGTGCCAGCAGCGTCGCATATCTACCGACAGATACGCAGTATTTT,CASSVAYLPTDTQYF
-,TRBJ1-2,-,TRBV6-2/TRBV6-3,TGTGCCAGCAGCCCCGGGCGAGGGCCCCCCGGGGGCTACACCTTC,CASSPGRGPPGGYTF
-,TRBJ2-7,TRBD1,TRBV9,TGTGCCAGCAGCGTAGGAGGGCAGGGGGCAAACGAGCAGTACTTC,CASSVGGQGANEQYF
-,TRBJ1-4,-,TRBV12-3/TRBV12-4,TGTGCCAGCAGCCAACAGGGTCGAGAAAAACTGTTTTTT,CASSQQGREKLFF
-,TRBJ1-4,TRBD1,TRBV30,TGTGCCTGGAGTACGAAGGGGGCGGACGAAAAACTGTTTTTT,CAWSTKGADEKLFF
once,TRBJ1-2,TRBD1,TRBV9,TGTGCCAGCAGCGCGACAGGGAAGAACTATGGCTACACCTTC,CASSATGKNYGYTF
-,TRBJ1-5,TRBD1,TRBV30,TGTGCCTGGAGTAGTAAGAGGGCCGGCAGGGGGGATCAGCCCCAGCATTTT,CAWSSKRAGRGDQPQHF
-,TRBJ2-1,TRBD2,TRBV2,TGTGCCATCCTGGGGGCGGGAGGGCCCTACAATGAGCAGTTCTTC,CAILGAGGPYNEQFF
many,TRBJ2-1,-,TRBV5-4,TGTGCCAGCAGCCCGTCTGCCGGGACTCCATTCTCCTACAATGAGCAGTTCTTC,CASSPSAGTPFSYNEQFF
-,TRBJ2-1,TRBD2,TRBV11-2,TGTGCCAGCAGCTTAGTGCCGGCTAGCGGCTACAATGAGCAGTTCTTC,CASSLVPASGYNEQFF
-,TRBJ1-1,TRBD1,TRBV7-9,TGTGCCAGCAGCTCAAGGGACAGGGGGAACACTGAAGCTTTCTTT,CASSSRDRGNTEAFF
-,TRBJ2-2,-,TRBV30,TGTGCCTGGACCCCAACCTTCCTAGATCGCACCGGGGAGCTGTTTTTT,CAWTPTFLDRTGELFF
-,TRBJ2-1,-,TRBV29-1,TGCAGCGTTGAAGTTAACTTGGGGGGGTTCTTC,CSVEVNLGGFF
-,TRBJ1-2,-,TRBV28,TGTGCCAGCCAAGGGGGATATGGCTACACCTTC,CASQGGYGYTF
-,TRBJ1-1,-,TRBV29-1,TGCAGCGTTGGGCAGGGTGGAAGCACTGAAGCTTTCTTT,CSVGQGGSTEAFF
-,TRBJ1-1,-,TRBV12-3/TRBV12-4,TGTGCCAGCAGACTTACGATGAACACTGAAGCTTTCTTT,CASRLTMNTEAFF
-,TRBJ2-3,-,TRBV28,TGTGCCAGCAGTTTCACCTCATGGCGGAGCACAGATACGCAGTATTTT,CASSFTSWRSTDTQYF
-,TRBJ1-5,TRBD1,TRBV19,TGTGCCAGTAGTCACCGGACAGGGGTCCCCTATAGCAATCAGCCCCAGCATTTT,CASSHRTGVPYSNQPQHF
-,TRBJ2-2,TRBD2,TRBV6-1,TGTGCCAGCAGTGAACTAGCGGGAGGGCCCGGGGAGCTGTTTTTT,CASSELAGGPGELFF
-,TRBJ2-5,TRBD2,TRBV4-3,TGCGCCAGCAGCCAAGTCGGACTAGCGGGGGCAGAGACCCAGTACTTC,CASSQVGLAGAETQYF
-,TRBJ2-2,TRBD2,TRBV2,TGTGCCAGCAGTGTAGCGGGAGACACCGGGGAGCTGTTTTTT,CASSVAGDTGELFF
-,TRBJ2-7,TRBD1,TRBV28,TGTGCCAGCAGTTTACCAGGGGGCTATTCGGACGAGCAGTACTTC,CASSLPGGYSDEQYF
-,TRBJ1-1,TRBD1,TRBV24-1,TGTGCCACCAGTGCCTTGACAGGGGGCAAAGCTTTCTTT,CATSALTGGKAFF
once,TRBJ2-1,TRBD2,TRBV6-5,TGTGCCAGCAGTAGAGCGGGAGAAAGCAATGAGCAGTTCTTC,CASSRAGESNEQFF
-,TRBJ2-2,-,TRBV9,TGTGCCAGCAGCGTAGTGGGGGCGAGCGGGGAGCTGTTTTTT,CASSVVGASGELFF